The 23 T cell receptor beta chains below all came from one sample that was sequenced in a study of CDR3 diversity in severe acne. TCRdb re-called the PCR reads with MiXCR, one entry per CDR3 protein. The data contain roughly 100,000 distinct CDR3 sequences, approximately 47% of them singletons. Sequencing was done on a sample of blood. These receptors were obtained from a male donor with acne.

A word on this clonotype: A much larger clone lies a single base off, so this may be a read error. It is likely a read error, because the conserved phenylalanine at the end of the CDR3 is missing. The V call is TRBV6-1, the J call TRBJ2-2; 9 bases agree with TRBD1. Trimming removed 10 bases from V and 5 bases from J; junction bases left unmatched: 8. This CDR3 has 14 residues. Germline V gene data show CDR1 as MNHNS and CDR2 as SASEGT. CDR3 in DNA: TGTGCCACCTCAGGACAGGGGTGGACCGGGGAGCTGTTTTCT. This translates into CATSGQGWTGELFS.

Notes on this clonotype: At one end the junction does not follow the germline gene, possibly because of a read error. The chain uses TRBV10-3 and TRBJ2-7, with D perhaps matching TRBD2 (6 bases). This CDR3 has 14 amino acids. CDR1 and CDR2 from the germline V gene are ENHRY and SYGVKD. This chain's CDR3 is CASSDDLALNEQYF. Written as DNA, the CDR3 is TGTGCCAGCAGTGACGATCTAGCGCTAAACGAGCAGTACTTC.

The chain carries TRBV6-5 and TRBJ2-1, with 7 positions matching TRBD2. The V segment lost 8 bases and the J segment 10 bases; nucleotides outside the gene matches: 11. This CDR3 region has 13 residues. From germline, CDR1 is MNHEY and CDR2 SVGAGI. CDR3 sequence reads: CASRGTIIYEQFF. CDR3 DNA sequence: TGTGCCAGCCGCGGGACTATCATCTACGAGCAGTTCTTC.

The gene calls are TRBV20-1 and TRBJ2-7, with D tentatively TRBD1 or TRBD2 (5 bases each). Trimming cost V 0 bases and J 0 bases, with 18 bases left between them. The CDR3 extends over 17 amino acids. Per germline, CDR1 DFQATT and CDR2 SNEGSKA (reference sequence). CDR3 residues: CSARDVTTGTDSYEQYF. The CDR3 DNA sequence: TGCAGTGCTAGAGATGTAACTACCGGGACGGACTCCTACGAGCAGTACTTC.

The chain combines TRBV2 with TRBJ2-7; 11 bases map to TRBD1. J lost 0 bases, V lost 7 bases, and 20 bases had no gene match. Germline assignment: CDR1 SNHLY and CDR2 FYNNEI. CDR3 size: 20 residues. The CDR3 reads CASTSPSGQGASMSSYEQYF. In nucleotides, the CDR3 is TGTGCCAGCACCTCCCCAAGTGGACAGGGGGCGTCCATGAGCTCCTACGAGCAGTACTTC.

This chain links TRBV7-9 with TRBJ2-5; D is possibly TRBD1 or TRBD2 (5 bases each). The J call may be mistaken, given a closer DNA end match to TRBJ2-1. From germline, CDR1 is SEHNR and CDR2 FQNEAQ (reference sequence). The CDR3 runs 14 residues. CDR3 sequence (DNA): TGTGCCAGCAGCTTATCGGGGACCGGGGAGACCCAGTTCTTC. It codes for CASSLSGTGETQFF.

As for this clonotype: A read error may be the cause here, since a much bigger clone is one base away. V is TRBV7-8 and J is TRBJ1-5, with TRBD1 matching over 8 bases. Trimming cost V 5 bases and J 4 bases; bases outside gene matches: 7. Per the germline V gene, CDR1 is SGHVS and CDR2 is FQNEAQ. The CDR3 sequence is 15 residues long. This CDR3 is CASSPATGENQPQHF. The DNA of the CDR3 is TGTGCCAGCAGCCCAGCGACAGGGGAGAATCAGCCCCAGCATTTT.

CDR3 protein: CASSITGTGSSEQYF. The CDR3, as DNA: TGTGCCAGCAGCATTACCGGGACAGGGAGTAGCGAGCAGTACTTC. The rearrangement links TRBV7-6 to TRBJ2-7, with 9 bases aligning to TRBD1. This CDR3 is 15 amino acids long. The V segment lost 5 bases and the J segment 6 bases; nucleotides outside the gene matches: 11. CDR1 and CDR2 from the germline V gene are SGHVS and FNYEAQ.

This clonotype was seen only a few times. The chain couples TRBV10-3 to TRBJ2-7; D uncertain. Germline loops: CDR1 ENHRY, CDR2 SYGVKD. The germline V and J ends were trimmed by 4 bases and 4 bases, with 5 bases remaining between them. The CDR3 is made up of 11 amino acids. The CDR3 spells CAISAQYEQYF. The CDR3 region has the DNA TGTGCCATCAGTGCCCAGTACGAGCAGTACTTC.

The chain joins TRBV2 to TRBJ2-7; D gene unclear. The CDR3 is 14 residues long. Germline V CDR1 and CDR2: SNHLY, FYNNEI. Trimming pared 4 bases from V and 3 bases from J, leaving 13 bases between. The CDR3 coding sequence is TGTGCCAGCAGTGGCCCCCCCACATTCTACGAGCAGTACTTC. It codes for CASSGPPTFYEQYF.

The gene calls are TRBV2 and TRBJ2-7, with D unclear. Germline V CDR1 and CDR2: SNHLY, FYNNEI. The CDR3 extends over 12 amino acids. V lost 8 bases to trimming and J lost 0 bases, with 8 bases between them. The CDR3: CASGDHSYEQYF. The CDR3 DNA reads TGTGCCAGCGGCGACCACTCCTACGAGCAGTACTTC. Using reference TRBV2 and TRBJ2-7 for the parts outside the CDR3, the full variable domain is EPEVTQTPSHQVTQMGQEVILRCVPISNHLYFYWYRQILGQKVEFLVSFYNNEISEKSEIFDDQFSVERPDGSNFTLKIRSTKLEDSAMYFCASGDHSYEQYFGPGTRLTVT.

V is TRBV9 and J is TRBJ2-7; TRBD2 matches at 10 bases. V was clipped by 2 bases and J by 0 bases; unmatched bases: 5. CDR1 is SGDLS, CDR2 YYNGEE, per germline. The CDR3 sequence is 16 residues long. CDR3 in DNA: TGTGCCAGCAGCGTCGGACTAGCGGCAAGCTCCTACGAGCAGTACTTC. It yields the protein CASSVGLAASSYEQYF.

This clonotype showed up many times. The CDR3 nucleotides read TGTGCCAGCAGCCTTGAGGCAGGGTCTTCCTACGAGCAGTACTTC. It yields the protein CASSLEAGSSYEQYF. V usage is TRBV14 and J usage is TRBJ2-7; perhaps TRBD1 as D (5 bases). Germline V CDR1 and CDR2: SGHDN, FVKESK. Trimming shortened V by 4 bases and J by 1 base, and 14 bases separated the two germline ends. The CDR3 is 15 amino acids.

This clonotype was counted many times. The rearrangement links TRBV6-5 to TRBJ2-2; TRBD2 might be the D (5 bases). CDR1 is MNHEY and CDR2 is SVGAGI in the germline V gene. This CDR3 comprises 15 residues. V lost 5 bases, J lost 5 bases, and 15 bases lay in between. The DNA of the CDR3 is TGTGCCAGCAGTGAAGTCGGGATAAGTACCGGGGAGCTGTTTTTT. Its translation: CASSEVGISTGELFF.

This clonotype was detected ten times or more. The genes are TRBV12-3 or TRBV12-4 and TRBJ2-2; D gene unclear. V dropped 7 bases and J dropped 9 bases, with 12 bases sitting between them. This CDR3 has 12 amino acids. CDR3 DNA sequence: TGTGCCAGCAACCCGACATGTCGGGAGCTGTTTTTT. This sequence encodes CASNPTCRELFF.

The chain carries TRBV6-1 and TRBJ1-2; D call uncertain. The CDR3 runs to 12 residues. Germline V CDR1 and CDR2: MNHNS, SASEGT. V lost 10 bases, J lost 2 bases, and 11 bases lay in between. CDR3 protein: CATVDRNYGYTF. CDR3 nucleotide sequence: TGTGCCACCGTAGACCGAAACTATGGCTACACCTTC.

As concerns this clonotype: A much larger clone sits a single nucleotide away, making a read error possible. This chain links TRBV6-1 with TRBJ1-6; D ambiguous. Germline V lookup: CDR1 MNHNS, CDR2 SASEGT. CDR3 length: 13 amino acids. CDR3 DNA sequence: TGTGCCAGCAGTGAAGCGGAGAATTCACCCCTCCCCTTT. Residues: CASSEAENSPLPF.

The chain has TRBV24-1 and TRBJ2-2; tentative D call: TRBD1 (6 bases). V gave up 7 bases and J gave up 4 bases, with 9 bases separating them. This CDR3 is 13 amino acids long. Germline CDR1 is KGHDR and CDR2 is SFDVKD. CDR3 sequence: CATRRGSTGELFF. DNA for the CDR3: TGTGCCACCAGGAGGGGGAGCACCGGGGAGCTGTTTTTT.

This clonotype was detected only a few times. V gene TRBV6-5 combines with J gene TRBJ1-2, with D possibly matching TRBD1 (5 bases). V was pared by 2 bases and J by 4 bases, with 8 bases between. This CDR3 comprises 13 residues. Looked up from germline, CDR1 is MNHEY and CDR2 is SVGAGI. The CDR3 DNA is TGTGCCAGCAGTTACAGGGGTGGCTATGGCTACACCTTC. The encoded protein is CASSYRGGYGYTF.

This clonotype was recorded a few times. The CDR3 DNA is TGTGCCAGCAGCTCCTCCCCGGGAGCGGGCGTCCAAGAGACCCAGTACTTC. Translated, it gives CASSSSPGAGVQETQYF. The rearrangement joins TRBV11-2 to TRBJ2-5, with D possibly being TRBD2 (6 bases). Looked up from germline, CDR1 is SGHAT and CDR2 is FQNNGV. V lost 4 bases to trimming and J lost 1 base, with 19 bases between them. The CDR3 length is 17 residues.

Turning to this clonotype: One end of the junction is discordant with germline, which a read error may explain. The chain couples TRBV28 to TRBJ2-2, with 7 bases identical to TRBD2. CDR3 size: 14 residues. Germline V gene sequence: CDR1 MDHEN, CDR2 SYDVKM. In DNA form, the CDR3 reads TGTGCCAGCAGCCTTACTAGCGCCGCCGGGGAGCTGCTTTTT. Amino acids: CASSLTSAAGELLF.

As regards this clonotype: A read error may account for a junction end that differs from germline. V usage is TRBV12-3 or TRBV12-4 and J usage is TRBJ1-6; no reliable D call. CDR3 size: 14 residues. This chain's CDR3 is CTSSSRGDNSPLHF. The CDR3 region has the DNA TGTACCAGCAGCAGCCGTGGGGATAATTCACCCCTCCACTTT.

The chain combines TRBV7-9 with TRBJ2-2; TRBD1 matches at 9 bases. V dropped 5 bases and J dropped 4; count of bases not matched to a gene: 5. The CDR3 sequence is 15 residues long. The germline CDR1 and CDR2 sequences are SEHNR and FQNEAQ (reference sequence). Here the CDR3 reads CASSQGQGPTGELFF. In DNA form, the CDR3 reads TGTGCCAGCAGCCAGGGACAGGGCCCCACCGGGGAGCTGTTTTTT.